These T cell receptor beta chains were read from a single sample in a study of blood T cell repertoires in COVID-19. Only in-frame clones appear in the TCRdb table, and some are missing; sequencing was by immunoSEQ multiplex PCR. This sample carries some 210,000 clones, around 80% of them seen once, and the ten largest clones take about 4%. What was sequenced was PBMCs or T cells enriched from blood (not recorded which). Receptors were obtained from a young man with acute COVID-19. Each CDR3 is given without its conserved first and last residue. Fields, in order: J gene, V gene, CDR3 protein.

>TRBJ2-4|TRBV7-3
ASSLSFVGRDIQY
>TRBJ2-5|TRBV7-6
ASSFNQETQY
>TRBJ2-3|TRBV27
ASSFLGTGPSTDTQY
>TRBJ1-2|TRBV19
ASSMRMTVGYT
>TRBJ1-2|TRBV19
ASSMVNVAEYGYT
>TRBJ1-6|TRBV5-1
ASSSASTLGVYHSPLH
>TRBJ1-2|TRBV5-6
ASSTGLGGYT
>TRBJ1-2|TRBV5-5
ASSLVGRDYGYT
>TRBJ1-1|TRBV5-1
ASSLAPIRETEAF
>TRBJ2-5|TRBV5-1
ASTPIPGHQETQY
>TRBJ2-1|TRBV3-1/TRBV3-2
ASSHPEAGGYNEQF
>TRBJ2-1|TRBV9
ASSARPSGAYNEQF
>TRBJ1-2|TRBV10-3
AISESGQGAYGYT
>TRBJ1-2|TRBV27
ASSFTGGHGYT
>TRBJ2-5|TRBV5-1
ASSLGTGGETQY
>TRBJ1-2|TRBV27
ASSFSGGIYGYT